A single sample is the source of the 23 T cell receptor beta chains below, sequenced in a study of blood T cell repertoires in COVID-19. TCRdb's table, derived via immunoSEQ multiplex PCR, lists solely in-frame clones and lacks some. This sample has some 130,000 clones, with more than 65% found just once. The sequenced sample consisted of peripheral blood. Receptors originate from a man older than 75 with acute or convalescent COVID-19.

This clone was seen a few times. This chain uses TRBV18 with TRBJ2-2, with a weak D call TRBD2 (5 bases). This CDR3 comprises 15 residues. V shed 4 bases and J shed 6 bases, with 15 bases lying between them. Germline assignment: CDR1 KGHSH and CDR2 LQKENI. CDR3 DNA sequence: TGTGCCAGCTCACAGGCCGCGAGAGGGTCCGGGGAGCTGTTTTTT. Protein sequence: CASSQAARGSGELFF. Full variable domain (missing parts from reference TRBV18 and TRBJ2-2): NAGVMQNPRHLVRRRGQEARLRCSPMKGHSHVYWYRQLPEEGLKFMVYLQKENIIDESGMPKERFSAEFPKEGPSILRIQQVVRGDSAAYFCASSQAARGSGELFFGEGSRLTVL.

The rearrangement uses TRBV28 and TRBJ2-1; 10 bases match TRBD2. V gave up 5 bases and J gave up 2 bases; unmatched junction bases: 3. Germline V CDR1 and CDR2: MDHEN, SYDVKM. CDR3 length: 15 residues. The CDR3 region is CASSLAGAPYNEQFF. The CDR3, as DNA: TGTGCCAGCAGTCTAGCGGGGGCCCCCTACAATGAGCAGTTCTTC.

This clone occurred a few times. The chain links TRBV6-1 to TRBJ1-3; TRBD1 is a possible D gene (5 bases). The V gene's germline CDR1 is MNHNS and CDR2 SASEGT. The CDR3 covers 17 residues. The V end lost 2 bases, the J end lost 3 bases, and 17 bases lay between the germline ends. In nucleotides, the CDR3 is TGTGCCAGCAGTGAAACGGGACGGGGGAACAGTGGAAACACCATATATTTT. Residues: CASSETGRGNSGNTIYF.

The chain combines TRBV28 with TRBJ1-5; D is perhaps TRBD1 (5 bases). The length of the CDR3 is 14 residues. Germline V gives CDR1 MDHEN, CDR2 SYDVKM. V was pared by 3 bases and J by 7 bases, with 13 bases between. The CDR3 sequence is CASSLSQVGQPQHF. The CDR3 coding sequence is TGTGCCAGCAGTTTGTCACAGGTCGGGCAGCCCCAGCATTTT.

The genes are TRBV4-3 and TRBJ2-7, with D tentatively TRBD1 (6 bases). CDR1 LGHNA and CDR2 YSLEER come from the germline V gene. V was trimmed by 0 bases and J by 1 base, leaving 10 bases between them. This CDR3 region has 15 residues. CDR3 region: CASSQDQGSSYEQYF. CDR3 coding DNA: TGCGCCAGCAGCCAAGATCAGGGGTCATCCTACGAGCAGTACTTC.

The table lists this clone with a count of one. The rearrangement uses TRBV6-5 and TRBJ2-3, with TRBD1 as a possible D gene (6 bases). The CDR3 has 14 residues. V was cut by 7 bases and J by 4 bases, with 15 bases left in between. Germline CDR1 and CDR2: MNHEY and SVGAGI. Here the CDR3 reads CASIHTGLADTQYF. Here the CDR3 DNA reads TGTGCCAGCATCCACACAGGGTTAGCAGATACGCAGTATTTT.

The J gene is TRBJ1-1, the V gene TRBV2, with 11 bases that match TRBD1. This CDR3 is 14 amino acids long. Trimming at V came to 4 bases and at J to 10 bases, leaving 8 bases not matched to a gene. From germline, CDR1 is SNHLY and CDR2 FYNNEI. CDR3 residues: CASSGGTGGGAAFF. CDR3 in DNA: TGTGCCAGCAGTGGAGGGACAGGGGGAGGGGCAGCTTTCTTT. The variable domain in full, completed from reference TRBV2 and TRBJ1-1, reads EPEVTQTPSHQVTQMGQEVILRCVPISNHLYFYWYRQILGQKVEFLVSFYNNEISEKSEIFDDQFSVERPDGSNFTLKIRSTKLEDSAMYFCASSGGTGGGAAFFGQGTRLTVV.

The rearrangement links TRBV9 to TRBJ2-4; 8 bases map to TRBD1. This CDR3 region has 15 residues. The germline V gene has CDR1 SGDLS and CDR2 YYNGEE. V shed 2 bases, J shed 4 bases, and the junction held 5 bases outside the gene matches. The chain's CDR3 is CASSVGRQGKNIQYF. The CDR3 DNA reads TGTGCCAGCAGCGTTGGAAGACAGGGGAAAAACATTCAGTACTTC.

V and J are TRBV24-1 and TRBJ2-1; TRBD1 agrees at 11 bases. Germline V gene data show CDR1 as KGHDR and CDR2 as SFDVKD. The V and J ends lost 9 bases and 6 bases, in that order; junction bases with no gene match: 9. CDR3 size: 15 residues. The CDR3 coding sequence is TGTGCCACCGGAGATTCCGGGACAGGGGGCAATGAGCAGTTCTTC. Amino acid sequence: CATGDSGTGGNEQFF.

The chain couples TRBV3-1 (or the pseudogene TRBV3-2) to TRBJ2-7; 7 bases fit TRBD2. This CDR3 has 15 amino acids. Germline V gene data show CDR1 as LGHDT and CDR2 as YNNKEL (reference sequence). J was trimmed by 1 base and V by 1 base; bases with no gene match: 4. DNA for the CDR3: TGTGCCAGCAGCCAAGGGGCGCGGGGGTCCTACGAGCAGTACTTC. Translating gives CASSQGARGSYEQYF.

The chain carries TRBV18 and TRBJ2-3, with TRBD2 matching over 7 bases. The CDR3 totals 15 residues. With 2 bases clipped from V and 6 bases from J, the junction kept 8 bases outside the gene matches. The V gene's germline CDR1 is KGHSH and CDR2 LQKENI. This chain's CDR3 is CASSPRLAFVDTQYF. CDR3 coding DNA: TGTGCCAGCTCACCAAGACTAGCCTTTGTTGATACGCAGTATTTT.

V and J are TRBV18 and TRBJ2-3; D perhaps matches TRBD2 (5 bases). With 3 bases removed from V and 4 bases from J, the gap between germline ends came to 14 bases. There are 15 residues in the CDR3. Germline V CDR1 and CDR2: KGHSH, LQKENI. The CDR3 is CASSPLRVEADTQYF. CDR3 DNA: TGTGCCAGCTCACCCTTGAGGGTAGAGGCAGATACGCAGTATTTT.

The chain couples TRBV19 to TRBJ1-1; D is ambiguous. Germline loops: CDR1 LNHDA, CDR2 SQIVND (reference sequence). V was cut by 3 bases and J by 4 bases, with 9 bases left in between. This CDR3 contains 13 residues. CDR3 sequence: CASSMTGFTEAFF. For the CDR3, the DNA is TGTGCCAGTAGTATGACGGGGTTCACTGAAGCTTTCTTT. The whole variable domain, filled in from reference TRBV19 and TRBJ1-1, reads DGGITQSPKYLFRKEGQNVTLSCEQNLNHDAMYWYRQDPGQGLRLIYYSQIVNDFQKGDIAEGYSVSREKKESFPLTVTSAQKNPTAFYLCASSMTGFTEAFFGQGTRLTVV.

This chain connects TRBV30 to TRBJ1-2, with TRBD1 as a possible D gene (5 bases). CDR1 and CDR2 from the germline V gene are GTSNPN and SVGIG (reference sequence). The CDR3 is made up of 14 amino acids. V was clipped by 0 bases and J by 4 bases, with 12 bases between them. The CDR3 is CAWSVGVVSYGYTF. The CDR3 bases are TGTGCCTGGAGTGTAGGGGTGGTTAGCTATGGCTACACCTTC.

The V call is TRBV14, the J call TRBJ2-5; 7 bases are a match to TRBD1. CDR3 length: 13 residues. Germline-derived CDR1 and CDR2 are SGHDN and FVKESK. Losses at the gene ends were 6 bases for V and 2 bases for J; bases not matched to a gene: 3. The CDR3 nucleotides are TGTGCCAGCAGACCACAGGGGCAAGAGACCCAGTACTTC. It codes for CASRPQGQETQYF. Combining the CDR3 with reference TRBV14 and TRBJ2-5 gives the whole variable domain EAGVTQFPSHSVIEKGQTVTLRCDPISGHDNLYWYRRVMGKEIKFLLHFVKESKQDESGMPNNRFLAERTGGTYSTLKVQPAELEDSGVYFCASRPQGQETQYFGPGTRLLVL.

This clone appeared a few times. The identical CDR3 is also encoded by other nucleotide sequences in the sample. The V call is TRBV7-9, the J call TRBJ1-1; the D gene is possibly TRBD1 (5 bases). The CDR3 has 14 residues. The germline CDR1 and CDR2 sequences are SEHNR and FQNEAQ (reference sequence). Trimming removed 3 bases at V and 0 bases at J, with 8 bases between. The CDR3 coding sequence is TGTGCCAGCAGCTTGGGGGGGTTGAACACTGAAGCTTTCTTT. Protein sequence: CASSLGGLNTEAFF.

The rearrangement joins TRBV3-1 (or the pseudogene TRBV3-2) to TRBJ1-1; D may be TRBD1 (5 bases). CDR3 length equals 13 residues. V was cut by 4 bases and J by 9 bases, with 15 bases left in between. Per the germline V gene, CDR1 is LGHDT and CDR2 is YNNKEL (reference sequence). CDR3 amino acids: CASSLRSGGQAFF. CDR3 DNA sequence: TGTGCCAGCAGCCTAAGGTCCGGGGGACAAGCTTTCTTT.

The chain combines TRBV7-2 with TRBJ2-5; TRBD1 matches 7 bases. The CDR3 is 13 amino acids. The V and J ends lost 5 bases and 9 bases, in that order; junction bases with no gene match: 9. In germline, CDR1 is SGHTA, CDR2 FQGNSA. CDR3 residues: CASSQRTGLAQYF. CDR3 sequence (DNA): TGTGCCAGCAGCCAAAGGACAGGCCTGGCCCAGTACTTC.

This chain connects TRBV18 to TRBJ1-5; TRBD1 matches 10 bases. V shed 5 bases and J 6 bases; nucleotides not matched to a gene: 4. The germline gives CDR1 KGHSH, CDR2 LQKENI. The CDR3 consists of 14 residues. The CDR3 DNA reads TGTGCCAGCTCATCCGGACAGGGGGGTCAGCCCCAGCATTTT. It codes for CASSSGQGGQPQHF.

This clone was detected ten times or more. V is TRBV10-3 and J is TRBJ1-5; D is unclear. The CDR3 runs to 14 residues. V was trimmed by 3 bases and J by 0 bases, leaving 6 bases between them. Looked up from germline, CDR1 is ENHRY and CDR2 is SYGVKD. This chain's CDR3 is CAISESYSNQPQHF. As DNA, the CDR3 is TGTGCCATCAGTGAATCTTATAGCAATCAGCCCCAGCATTTT.

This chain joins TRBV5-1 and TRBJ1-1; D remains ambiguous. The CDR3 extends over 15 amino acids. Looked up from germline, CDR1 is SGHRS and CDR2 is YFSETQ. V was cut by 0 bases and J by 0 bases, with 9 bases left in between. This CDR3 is CASSLAAGMNTEAFF. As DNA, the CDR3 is TGCGCCAGCAGCTTGGCCGCGGGCATGAACACTGAAGCTTTCTTT.

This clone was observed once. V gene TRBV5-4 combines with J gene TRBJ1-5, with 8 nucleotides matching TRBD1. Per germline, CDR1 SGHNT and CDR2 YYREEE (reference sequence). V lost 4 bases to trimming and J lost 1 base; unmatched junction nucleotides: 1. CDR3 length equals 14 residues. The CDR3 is CASSGQGSNQPQHF. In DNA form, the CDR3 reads TGTGCCAGCAGCGGACAGGGAAGCAATCAGCCCCAGCATTTT.

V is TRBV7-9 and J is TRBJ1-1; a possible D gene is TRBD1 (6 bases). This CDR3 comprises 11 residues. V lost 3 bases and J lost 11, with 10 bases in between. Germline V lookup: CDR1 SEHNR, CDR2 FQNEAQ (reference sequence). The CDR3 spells CASSFQGNAFF. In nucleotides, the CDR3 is TGTGCCAGCAGCTTCCAGGGGAATGCTTTCTTT.